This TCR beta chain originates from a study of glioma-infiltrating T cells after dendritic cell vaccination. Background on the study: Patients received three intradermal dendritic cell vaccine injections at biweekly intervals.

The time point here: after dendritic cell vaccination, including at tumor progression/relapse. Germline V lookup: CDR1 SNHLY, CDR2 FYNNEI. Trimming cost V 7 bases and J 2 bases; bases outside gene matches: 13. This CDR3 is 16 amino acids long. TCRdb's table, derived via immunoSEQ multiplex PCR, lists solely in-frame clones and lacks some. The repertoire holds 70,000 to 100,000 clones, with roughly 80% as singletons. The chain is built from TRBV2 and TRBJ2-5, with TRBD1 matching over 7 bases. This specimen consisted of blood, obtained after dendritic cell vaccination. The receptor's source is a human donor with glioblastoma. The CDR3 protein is CASNGPGQPAQETQYF. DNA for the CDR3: TGTGCCAGCAATGGGCCGGGACAGCCGGCTCAAGAGACCCAGTACTTC. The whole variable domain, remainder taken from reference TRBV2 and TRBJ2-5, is EPEVTQTPSHQVTQMGQEVILRCVPISNHLYFYWYRQILGQKVEFLVSFYNNEISEKSEIFDDQFSVERPDGSNFTLKIRSTKLEDSAMYFCASNGPGQPAQETQYFGPGTRLLVL.